This T cell receptor (beta chain) was sequenced in a study of cytomegalovirus exposure and HLA in healthy donors. Study-level points and caveats: The sole available immune exposure information was CMV serostatus.

Deletions cut 5 bases from V and 1 base from J, with 15 bases between. Germline CDR1 MDHEN, CDR2 SYDVKM. The CDR3 spans 16 residues. A multiplex PCR was run with 60 Vbeta primers and 13 Jbeta primers. The data were produced by immunoSEQ multiplex PCR, yet TCRdb's version contains in-frame clones alone and is incomplete. The sample consists of 120,000 or so clones, just over 15% of them appearing once. The count of this clone is one. Antigen specificity is unknown. Specimen: PBMCs. The V call is TRBV28, the J call TRBJ1-5, with D uncertain. This receptor was identified in a woman younger than 35 in good health and CMV-seronegative. CDR3 DNA: TGTGCCAGCAGTCTCGTGCCCCCGCAGAGCAATCAGCCCCAGCATTTT. Translated, it gives CASSLVPPQSNQPQHF.